This TCR beta chain is from a study of cytomegalovirus exposure and HLA in healthy donors. Both 60 Vbeta primers and 13 Jbeta primers went into the PCR. In the original workflow: Unique TCR beta chains numbered about 80 million in a later analysis, with roughly 11 million shared. Clones were sequenced by immunoSEQ multiplex PCR, and TCRdb holds only the in-frame ones, with some missing. V and J calls and clone size follow that table, whereas D and trimming were derived from the DNA. The table has roughly 130,000 clones, roughly 78% seen once. Germline loops: CDR1 WNHNN, CDR2 SYGVQD (reference sequence). CDR3 length: 14 amino acids. The trim removed 5 bases at V and 5 bases at J, leaving 5 bases unmatched.

Sequencing used PBMCs. The V and J genes are TRBV10-1 and TRBJ2-1, with TRBD2 matching 8 bases. The receptor was isolated from a man aged 25-40 years in good health and CMV-seronegative. The CDR3 protein is CASSIAGPNNEQFF. The CDR3 coding sequence is TGCGCCAGCAGTATAGCGGGGCCGAACAATGAGCAGTTCTTC.